The 12 T cell receptor beta chains below come from one sample, sequenced in a study of blood T cell repertoires in COVID-19 (dated by TCRdb to 2020 to 2021). Library preparation employed the immunoSEQ multiplex PCR assay. Entries here come from immuneACCESS through TCRdb and include only in-frame sequences with V and J called. Some clones fail to appear in such tables; in the studies checked, an unresolved V gene covers under half of the shortfall, and the cause of the remainder is unknown. For this sample the table gives about 19,000 clones, of which around nine tenths were detected only once. Approximately 2.9% of the sample goes to the ten largest clones. Sequencing was performed on peripheral blood. The origin of the receptors is a human donor in a cohort sampled during active COVID-19.

The chain carries TRBV6-5 and TRBJ1-2; D unclear. This CDR3 is built from 15 residues. Per germline, CDR1 MNHEY and CDR2 SVGAGI. V was shortened by 7 bases and J by 6 bases, with 21 bases between the two germline ends. The CDR3 spells CASKPNREPAHGYTF. The CDR3 bases are TGTGCCAGCAAACCAAACCGGGAGCCTGCTCATGGCTACACCTTC.

This clone was recorded once. This sequence joins TRBV3-1 (or the pseudogene TRBV3-2) and TRBJ1-1; TRBD1 agrees at 12 bases. Germline-derived CDR1 and CDR2 are LGHDT and YNNKEL (reference sequence). This CDR3 spans 15 amino acids. J was trimmed by 6 bases and V by 1 base; bases with no gene match: 3. CDR3 sequence reads: CASSQGGTGGAEAFF. The CDR3 coding sequence is TGTGCCAGCAGCCAAGGTGGGACAGGGGGCGCTGAAGCTTTCTTT.

This chain joins TRBV6-5 and TRBJ2-7, with TRBD2 as a possible D gene (6 bases). The CDR3 spans 15 residues. Per germline, CDR1 MNHEY and CDR2 SVGAGI. V lost 5 bases and J 5 bases, leaving 19 bases between the germline ends. Here the CDR3 reads CASSLTLGGRHEQYF. CDR3 DNA: TGTGCCAGCAGTCTCACCCTGGGGGGTCGGCACGAGCAGTACTTC.

This sequence joins TRBV18 and TRBJ2-2; 10 bases match TRBD2. Trimming took 0 bases from V and 6 from J; bases not matched to a gene: 4. The germline gives CDR1 KGHSH, CDR2 LQKENI. There are 16 residues in the CDR3. The CDR3 loop is CASSPPASGRAGELFF. In DNA, the CDR3 is TGTGCCAGCTCACCACCGGCTAGCGGGAGAGCCGGGGAGCTGTTTTTT.

The gene calls are TRBV20-1 and TRBJ2-7; D is unclear. The germline CDR1 and CDR2 sequences are DFQATT and SNEGSKA (reference sequence). The CDR3 runs to 10 residues. The CDR3 loop reads CSASNYEQYF. The DNA for the CDR3 is TGCAGCGCAAGCAACTACGAGCAGTACTTC.

V and J are TRBV7-9 and TRBJ2-1; 8 bases map to TRBD2. The J segment lost 0 bases and the V segment lost 3 bases, leaving 7 bases of the junction unmatched. The germline V gene has CDR1 SEHNR and CDR2 FQNEAQ (reference sequence). The CDR3 has 17 residues. The CDR3 coding sequence is TGTGCCAGCAGCTTTCCGTCTAGCGGGCACTCCTACAATGAGCAGTTCTTC. Its translation: CASSFPSSGHSYNEQFF.

The chain couples TRBV18 to TRBJ1-1; the D gene is possibly TRBD1 (6 bases). The CDR3 covers 16 residues. Germline V gene lookup returns CDR1 KGHSH and CDR2 LQKENI. The ends were cut back, 0 bases at V and 1 base at J, with 12 bases in the middle. CDR3 residues: CASSPPSGAKNTEAFF. CDR3 sequence (DNA): TGTGCCAGCTCACCACCATCAGGGGCTAAGAACACTGAAGCTTTCTTT.

The J gene is TRBJ2-7, the V gene TRBV5-4; perhaps TRBD1 as D (6 bases). This CDR3 is built from 12 residues. V was clipped by 2 bases and J by 6 bases, with 9 bases between them. Germline CDR1 is SGHNT and CDR2 is YYREEE (reference sequence). DNA of the CDR3: TGTGCCAGCAGCTTCGGGACAAGCGAGCAGTACTTC. Translated: CASSFGTSEQYF. The variable domain in full, completed from reference TRBV5-4 and TRBJ2-7, reads ETGVTQSPTHLIKTRGQQVTLRCSSQSGHNTVSWYQQALGQGPQFIFQYYREEENGRGNFPPRFSGLQFPNYSSELNVNALELDDSALYLCASSFGTSEQYFGPGTRLTVT.

The chain employs TRBV11-3 and TRBJ2-7; a possible D gene is TRBD1 (6 bases). Germline assignment: CDR1 SGHNT and CDR2 YENEEA. The CDR3 runs 17 residues. The V and J ends lost 1 base and 0 bases respectively, with 16 bases between them. The CDR3 here is CASSLGLGGQSSYEQYF. CDR3 DNA sequence: TGTGCCAGCAGCTTAGGGCTTGGCGGACAGAGCTCCTACGAGCAGTACTTC.

The rearrangement uses TRBV27 and TRBJ2-1, with D perhaps TRBD2 (6 bases). This CDR3 is 14 amino acids long. Germline V gene sequence: CDR1 MNHEY, CDR2 SMNVEV (reference sequence). The V end lost 5 bases, the J end lost 1 base, and 9 bases lay between the germline ends. The DNA for the CDR3 is TGTGCCAGCAGTCAGAGCGGGTCCTACAATGAGCAGTTCTTC. This sequence encodes CASSQSGSYNEQFF.

The rearrangement joins TRBV11-2 to TRBJ1-1; TRBD1 agrees at 7 bases. V lost 10 bases, J lost 1 base, and 15 bases stayed unmatched. CDR1 is SGHAT, CDR2 FQNNGV, per germline. The CDR3 has 16 residues. The DNA of the CDR3 is TGTGCCACCACGGACAGGTTTTCCGTAGCGAACACTGAAGCTTTCTTT. It is translated as CATTDRFSVANTEAFF. Supplemented by reference TRBV11-2 and TRBJ1-1, the full variable domain reads EAGVAQSPRYKIIEKRQSVAFWCNPISGHATLYWYQQILGQGPKLLIQFQNNGVVDDSQLPKDRFSAERLKGVDSTLKIQPAKLEDSAVYLCATTDRFSVANTEAFFGQGTRLTVV.

The chain couples TRBV2 to TRBJ1-1; the D gene is possibly TRBD1 (6 bases). The CDR3 sequence is 15 residues long. Germline V CDR1 and CDR2: SNHLY, FYNNEI. V was cut by 3 bases and J by 3 bases, with 14 bases left in between. The CDR3 nucleotides are TGTGCCAGCAGTGAGATCCAAGGGGGGGACACTGAAGCTTTCTTT. It specifies CASSEIQGGDTEAFF.